Each of the 27 T cell receptor beta chains below was sequenced from the same sample in a study of shared clonotypes between healthy human individuals. Naive-designated CD8 cells lacked CD45RO, were positively enriched for CCR7, and omitted terminally differentiated effector memory CD45RA+ cells. Data came from immunoSEQ multiplex PCR; TCRdb stores just in-frame clones and leaves some out. This table holds some 2.1 million clones, about 95% found once. Sequenced sample: naive CD8+ T cells sorted from blood. Source of these receptors: a man between 18 and 29 years old in good health.

CDR3: CASSIDREQYEQYF. The CDR3 DNA reads TGTGCCAGTAGTATCGACAGAGAGCAGTACGAGCAGTACTTC. V gene TRBV19 combines with J gene TRBJ2-7, with D maybe TRBD1 (5 bases). CDR1 and CDR2 from the germline V gene are LNHDA and SQIVND (reference sequence). V lost 3 bases and J lost 4, with 13 bases in between. The CDR3 has 14 residues.

Here the CDR3 reads CASSLGPGQGFDEQYF. The CDR3 DNA is TGTGCCAGCAGCTTAGGCCCGGGACAGGGGTTCGACGAGCAGTACTTC. The J gene is TRBJ2-7, the V gene TRBV7-8, with 10 nucleotides matching TRBD1. The germline gives CDR1 SGHVS, CDR2 FQNEAQ. This CDR3 is built from 16 residues. The V gene end was trimmed by 1 base and the J gene end by 5 bases; junction bases not matched to a gene: 8.

This chain links TRBV19 with TRBJ2-7; 7 bases are a match to TRBD1. This CDR3 has 14 amino acids. The V gene's germline CDR1 is LNHDA and CDR2 SQIVND (reference sequence). J was trimmed by 4 bases and V by 1 base; bases with no gene match: 4. CDR3 in amino acids: CASSIALQGYEQYF. CDR3 nucleotides: TGTGCCAGTAGTATAGCCCTACAGGGGTACGAGCAGTACTTC.

This chain connects TRBV25-1 to TRBJ1-1; D uncertain. The CDR3 is made up of 14 amino acids. Trimming shortened V by 5 bases and J by 5 bases, and 15 bases separated the two germline ends. Per the germline V gene, CDR1 is MGHDK and CDR2 is SYGVNS. The CDR3 DNA sequence: TGTGCCAGCAGTTGGACGTCGCAAGGGACTGAAGCTTTCTTT. This sequence encodes CASSWTSQGTEAFF.

The count of this clone is one. The V and J genes are TRBV4-3 and TRBJ2-7, with 13 bases identical to TRBD2. The CDR3 totals 15 residues. Germline lookup yields CDR1 LGHNA and CDR2 YSLEER. V was pared by 5 bases and J by 5 bases, with 6 bases of the junction left unmatched. DNA of the CDR3: TGCGCCAGCAGCTACGGACTAGCGGGAGCCGACGAGCAGTACTTC. Its translation is CASSYGLAGADEQYF.

This clone was picked up a small number of times. The V gene is TRBV7-6, the J gene TRBJ2-7; D remains unclear. Trimming stripped 1 base from V and 4 bases from J, with 17 bases between. Germline assignment: CDR1 SGHVS and CDR2 FNYEAQ. This CDR3 has 16 residues. CDR3 sequence reads: CASSLEVGPRLYEQYF. As DNA, the CDR3 is TGTGCCAGCAGCTTAGAGGTGGGCCCAAGATTGTACGAGCAGTACTTC.

The gene calls are TRBV9 and TRBJ2-2; D is unresolved. The CDR3 is 10 amino acids. Germline V CDR1 and CDR2: SGDLS, YYNGEE. Trimming shortened V by 7 bases and J by 6 bases, and 4 bases separated the two germline ends. CDR3 sequence: CASGPGELFF. DNA for the CDR3: TGTGCCAGCGGACCCGGGGAGCTGTTTTTT.

V and J are TRBV11-2 and TRBJ2-1; perhaps D is TRBD1 or TRBD2 (5 bases each). Germline assignment: CDR1 SGHAT and CDR2 FQNNGV. The V end was cut by 0 bases, the J end by 6 bases, with 9 bases between. The CDR3 loop spans 14 amino acids. The CDR3 sequence is CASSLDSGPNEQFF. Here the CDR3 DNA reads TGTGCCAGCAGCTTAGACTCGGGACCCAATGAGCAGTTCTTC.

The chain has TRBV30 and TRBJ1-2, with 9 bases fitting TRBD1. With 0 bases clipped from V and 3 bases from J, the junction kept 5 bases outside the gene matches. The germline CDR1 and CDR2 sequences are GTSNPN and SVGIG (reference sequence). The CDR3 totals 15 residues. The CDR3 region has the DNA TGTGCCTGGAGTGTACAAAGGACAGGGGACTATGGCTACACCTTC. Its translation: CAWSVQRTGDYGYTF.

The chain employs TRBV7-2 and TRBJ2-2; tentative D call: TRBD1 (6 bases). Germline CDR1 is SGHTA and CDR2 is FQGNSA. V shed 5 bases and J shed 4 bases, with 8 bases lying between them. The CDR3 sequence is 13 residues long. CDR3 sequence: CASSEDSTGELFF. The DNA for the CDR3 is TGTGCCAGCAGCGAGGACAGCACCGGGGAGCTGTTTTTT. The full variable domain, its missing parts supplied by reference TRBV7-2 and TRBJ2-2, is GAGVSQSPSNKVTEKGKDVELRCDPISGHTALYWYRQSLGQGLEFLIYFQGNSAPDKSGLPSDRFSAERTGGSVSTLTIQRTQQEDSAVYLCASSEDSTGELFFGEGSRLTVL.

The chain links TRBV11-1 to TRBJ2-5; D uncertain. The CDR3 has 14 residues. Germline V gives CDR1 SGHAT, CDR2 FQDESV (reference sequence). Between the trimmed V and J ends, which lost 7 bases and 2 bases, there was a span of 14 bases. In nucleotides, the CDR3 is TGTGCCAGCACCGTATTCGGGCAGCAAGAGACCCAGTACTTC. Protein sequence: CASTVFGQQETQYF.

V is TRBV27 and J is TRBJ2-2; D is unresolved. The CDR3 is 17 amino acids. The ends were cut back, 2 bases at V and 4 bases at J, with 17 bases in the middle. Per the germline V gene, CDR1 is MNHEY and CDR2 is SMNVEV (reference sequence). Here the CDR3 reads CASSLHPGSSGTGELFF. For the CDR3, the DNA is TGTGCCAGCAGTTTACACCCAGGTTCGTCGGGCACCGGGGAGCTGTTTTTT.

V is TRBV27 and J is TRBJ1-4; 8 bases are shared with TRBD1. The germline V gene has CDR1 MNHEY and CDR2 SMNVEV (reference sequence). The ends lost 5 bases at V and 7 bases at J; junction bases unmatched: 12. This CDR3 region has 16 residues. This CDR3 is CASSNIQGGYGEKLFF. The CDR3 DNA is TGTGCCAGCAGTAACATACAGGGGGGCTATGGTGAAAAACTGTTTTTT.

On this clone: The same CDR3 also results from other DNA sequences found in this sample. The rearrangement uses TRBV9 and TRBJ2-7; D is ambiguous. CDR1 and CDR2 (germline): SGDLS, YYNGEE. This CDR3 has 13 residues. V was cut by 4 bases and J by 2 bases, with 10 bases left in between. The CDR3 DNA reads TGTGCCAGCAGCCCCGGGCCTACCTACGAGCAGTACTTC. Amino acid sequence: CASSPGPTYEQYF. Variable domain in full (rest from reference TRBV9 and TRBJ2-7): DSGVTQTPKHLITATGQRVTLRCSPRSGDLSVYWYQQSLDQGLQFLIQYYNGEERAKGNILERFSAQQFPDLHSELNLSSLELGDSALYFCASSPGPTYEQYFGPGTRLTVT.

As to this clone: The same CDR3 also results from other DNA sequences found in this sample. The chain carries TRBV13 and TRBJ2-3; D gene unclear. The CDR3 totals 13 residues. The V end was cut by 0 bases, the J end by 1 base, with 2 bases between. The germline gives CDR1 PRHDT, CDR2 FYEKMQ (reference sequence). This CDR3 is CASSLGRTDTQYF. The CDR3 nucleotides read TGTGCCAGCAGCTTAGGCCGCACAGATACGCAGTATTTT.

This CDR3 is CASSSSYPGTGAEETQYF. The CDR3 region has the DNA TGTGCCAGCAGCTCGTCATACCCCGGGACAGGGGCGGAGGAGACCCAGTACTTC. The genes are TRBV11-2 and TRBJ2-5; 10 positions agree with TRBD1. This CDR3 region has 18 residues. V was pared by 4 bases and J by 5 bases, with 16 bases of the junction left unmatched. CDR1 is SGHAT and CDR2 is FQNNGV in the germline V gene.

The CDR3 nucleotides read TGTGCCAGCAGCGTGACTAATCCCATCGGCGGGAACAAAAACATTCAGTACTTC. It encodes CASSVTNPIGGNKNIQYF. The chain carries TRBV9 and TRBJ2-4, with a weak D call TRBD2 (6 bases). V was clipped by 2 bases and J by 3 bases, with 21 bases between them. Germline V lookup: CDR1 SGDLS, CDR2 YYNGEE. This CDR3 has 18 amino acids.

V gene TRBV2 combines with J gene TRBJ1-1; D gene unclear. The CDR3 sequence is 14 residues long. V lost 3 bases and J 0 bases, leaving 8 bases between the germline ends. Looked up from germline, CDR1 is SNHLY and CDR2 is FYNNEI. The CDR3 region is CASSDPSMNTEAFF. The CDR3 DNA sequence: TGTGCCAGCAGTGACCCCAGCATGAACACTGAAGCTTTCTTT. The entire variable domain, with the rest obtained from reference TRBV2 and TRBJ1-1, is as follows: EPEVTQTPSHQVTQMGQEVILRCVPISNHLYFYWYRQILGQKVEFLVSFYNNEISEKSEIFDDQFSVERPDGSNFTLKIRSTKLEDSAMYFCASSDPSMNTEAFFGQGTRLTVV.

The chain couples TRBV4-3 to TRBJ2-7, with D hard to call. Germline CDR1 reads LGHNA; CDR2 reads YSLEER. This CDR3 is 14 amino acids long. Trimming took 1 base from V and 1 from J, leaving 8 bases between them. The CDR3, as DNA: TGCGCCAGCAGCCAAGGTGGCAGGTCCTACGAGCAGTACTTC. Protein sequence: CASSQGGRSYEQYF.

The CDR3 protein is CASSLEPYKEQYF. DNA for the CDR3: TGCGCCAGCAGCTTGGAGCCTTACAAAGAGCAGTACTTC. This chain uses TRBV5-1 with TRBJ2-7; unclear D gene. Trimming pared 0 bases from V and 7 bases from J, leaving 11 bases between. Germline CDR1 is SGHRS and CDR2 is YFSETQ. CDR3 size: 13 residues.

The chain recombines TRBV6-5 with TRBJ1-1; D may be TRBD1 (6 bases). Trimming took off 4 bases at V and 4 bases at J, with 13 bases between the two ends. This CDR3 is built from 14 residues. Germline V gene sequence: CDR1 MNHEY, CDR2 SVGAGI. This chain's CDR3 is CASSWTASSTEAFF. CDR3 nucleotide sequence: TGTGCCAGCAGTTGGACAGCTTCGAGCACTGAAGCTTTCTTT.

The chain combines TRBV27 with TRBJ1-2, with D perhaps TRBD1 (6 bases). CDR1 is MNHEY and CDR2 is SMNVEV in the germline V gene (reference sequence). V was trimmed by 6 bases and J by 2 bases, leaving 10 bases between them. The CDR3 spans 13 residues. The chain's CDR3 is CASSYRVNYGYTF. DNA for the CDR3: TGTGCCAGCAGCTACAGGGTGAACTATGGCTACACCTTC.

The chain has TRBV27 and TRBJ1-5, with a possible D match to TRBD1 (6 bases). The germline V gene has CDR1 MNHEY and CDR2 SMNVEV (reference sequence). With 2 bases removed from V and 3 bases from J, the gap between germline ends came to 14 bases. The CDR3 runs 16 residues. As DNA, the CDR3 is TGTGCCAGCAGTTTAACTCCAGGGGAGATCAATCAGCCCCAGCATTTT. This codes for CASSLTPGEINQPQHF.

The V call is TRBV7-6, the J call TRBJ2-1, with TRBD1 matching 8 bases. Germline V gives CDR1 SGHVS, CDR2 FNYEAQ. The ends lost 3 bases at V and 10 bases at J; junction bases unmatched: 8. The CDR3 spans 14 residues. CDR3 sequence: CASSFGQGLAEQFF. The CDR3 DNA reads as TGTGCCAGCAGCTTCGGACAGGGTCTCGCCGAGCAGTTCTTC.

The V gene is TRBV2, the J gene TRBJ2-3; D uncertain. Trimming shortened V by 3 bases and J by 5 bases, and 6 bases separated the two germline ends. CDR1 and CDR2 from the germline V gene are SNHLY and FYNNEI. CDR3 size: 12 residues. The CDR3 coding sequence is TGTGCCAGCAGTGATCGATTAGATACGCAGTATTTT. Amino acid sequence: CASSDRLDTQYF. Combining the CDR3 with reference TRBV2 and TRBJ2-3 gives the whole variable domain EPEVTQTPSHQVTQMGQEVILRCVPISNHLYFYWYRQILGQKVEFLVSFYNNEISEKSEIFDDQFSVERPDGSNFTLKIRSTKLEDSAMYFCASSDRLDTQYFGPGTRLTVL.

The chain recombines TRBV4-3 with TRBJ2-2; tentatively, D is TRBD1 or TRBD2 (5 bases each). The ends were cut back, 3 bases at V and 8 bases at J, with 19 bases in the middle. The CDR3 is made up of 16 amino acids. Germline V gene sequence: CDR1 LGHNA, CDR2 YSLEER. The CDR3 sequence: CASSQTPGLYSGELFF. In nucleotides, the CDR3 is TGCGCCAGCAGCCAGACACCGGGGCTCTATTCTGGGGAGCTGTTTTTT.

For this clone: Additional DNA sequences in this sample encode the identical CDR3. The chain links TRBV7-9 to TRBJ2-3; 9 bases map to TRBD2. The V gene's germline CDR1 is SEHNR and CDR2 FQNEAQ (reference sequence). The length of the CDR3 is 16 residues. V shed 0 bases, J shed 2 bases, and the junction held 3 bases outside the gene matches. The CDR3 region has the DNA TGTGCCAGCAGCTTAGCTAGCGGGGGTCCCACAGATACGCAGTATTTT. Encoded protein: CASSLASGGPTDTQYF.